The clone carrying this TCR beta chain was observed once. The ends were cut back, 3 bases at V and 0 bases at J, with 6 bases in the middle. The CDR3 has 15 residues. Germline loops: CDR1 MDHEN, CDR2 SYDVKM. This sample stems from a study of cytomegalovirus exposure and HLA in healthy donors. Primers for the PCR totalled 60 Vbeta and 13 Jbeta. Here immunoSEQ multiplex PCR was the method, and the copy in TCRdb shows in-frame clones only, minus some. The sample carries about 160,000 clones, around 80% recorded once. Input material: PBMCs. The source of this sequence is a male donor in good health and CMV-seropositive. The genes are TRBV28 and TRBJ2-6; tentative D call: TRBD1 (5 bases). CDR3: CASSFRGSGANVLTF. In DNA form, the CDR3 reads TGTGCCAGCAGTTTTAGGGGCTCTGGGGCCAACGTCCTGACTTTC.